The 27 T cell receptor beta chains given below trace back to one sample, sequenced in a study of T-cell reconstitution after alpha-beta-depleted transplantation in children. A library of TCRbeta sequences, prepared with unique molecular identifiers, was generated. MiXCR, applied by TCRdb to the PCR reads, yields one record per CDR3 protein. Altogether roughly 300,000 distinct CDR3 sequences are present, roughly 10% being singletons, with the ten largest covering 23%. The sample in question was peripheral blood, obtained 180 days after TCRalphabeta/CD19-depleted stem cell transplant. These receptors were obtained from a male patient aged 2 to 9 who had a stem cell transplant for chronic granulomatous disease, so the T cells may come from the graft donor.

This chain joins TRBV4-2 and TRBJ2-1; no clear D. This CDR3 is 16 amino acids long. Germline assignment: CDR1 LGHNA and CDR2 YNFKEQ. The ends were cut back, 2 bases at V and 0 bases at J, with 11 bases in the middle. Here the CDR3 DNA reads TGTGCCAGCAGCCAAAACGACCTAATCTCCTACAATGAGCAGTTCTTC. Protein product: CASSQNDLISYNEQFF.

Concerning this clonotype: One base away lies a much larger clone, so this may be a sequencing read error. DNA for the CDR3: TGTGCCAGCAGTTATCCCGGACAGGCCTGGTTCGGAGGGGGGGTTACCGAGCAGTTCTTC. Protein: CASSYPGQAWFGGGVTEQFF. The V call is TRBV6-2 or TRBV6-3, the J call TRBJ2-1, with D perhaps assigned TRBD1 or TRBD2 (7 bases each). The V gene's germline CDR1 is MNHEY and CDR2 SVGEGT. Trimming pared 3 bases from V and 10 bases from J, leaving 34 bases between. The CDR3 length is 20 residues.

This clonotype was seen repeatedly, ten times or more. This chain connects TRBV29-1 to TRBJ2-3, with D unresolved. Germline V gene sequence: CDR1 SQVTM, CDR2 ANQGSEA. The CDR3 is 12 residues long. The V gene lost 5 bases and the J gene lost 5 bases, with 11 bases spanning the gap. This chain's CDR3 is CSVILVLDTQYF. The CDR3 DNA sequence: TGCAGCGTTATTCTAGTGTTAGATACGCAGTATTTT.

This clonotype was counted many times. V and J are TRBV29-1 and TRBJ2-1; 7 nucleotides line up with TRBD1. The CDR3 length is 12 residues. Germline V lookup: CDR1 SQVTM, CDR2 ANQGSEA. Trimming cost V 7 bases and J 5 bases; bases outside gene matches: 5. The CDR3 reads CSALTGNNEQFF. The DNA of the CDR3 is TGCAGCGCCCTGACAGGGAACAATGAGCAGTTCTTC.

In its sample, this clonotype was seen a few times. The gene calls are TRBV30 and TRBJ2-1, with D maybe TRBD2 (5 bases). CDR3 length: 11 amino acids. CDR1 GTSNPN and CDR2 SVGIG come from the germline V gene (reference sequence). V gave up 3 bases and J gave up 11 bases, with 11 bases separating them. The CDR3 protein is CAWSASGQQFF. Here the CDR3 DNA reads TGTGCCTGGAGCGCAAGCGGCCAGCAGTTCTTC.

This clonotype was counted at least ten times. V is TRBV5-6 and J is TRBJ2-2; tentatively, D is TRBD1 (6 bases). Germline V gene data show CDR1 as SGHDT and CDR2 as YYEEEE. Trimming took 6 bases from V and 7 from J, leaving 28 bases between them. The CDR3 length is 18 residues. CDR3 sequence reads: CASNHGRTGPSRGGELFF. The DNA for the CDR3 is TGTGCCAGCAACCATGGTCGCACAGGGCCTTCGCGTGGCGGGGAGCTGTTTTTT.

The rearrangement links TRBV2 to TRBJ1-1; no definite D call. The CDR3 is 14 residues long. V gave up 3 bases and J gave up 5 bases, with 13 bases separating them. Germline V CDR1 and CDR2: SNHLY, FYNNEI. Here the CDR3 DNA reads TGTGCCAGCAGTGATCGCAGGCAAGGTACTGAAGCTTTCTTT. It encodes CASSDRRQGTEAFF.

This chain joins TRBV10-3 and TRBJ1-1; TRBD1 might be the D (6 bases). This CDR3 is 12 amino acids long. V was pared by 6 bases and J by 12 bases, with 17 bases between. Germline V gene lookup returns CDR1 ENHRY and CDR2 SYGVKD. In nucleotides, the CDR3 is TGTGCCATCAGCAGGGACACTGACAAGACTTTCTTT. Its translation is CAISRDTDKTFF.

This clonotype came up many times. This sequence joins TRBV19 and TRBJ2-5; 8 nucleotides align to TRBD1. There are 14 residues in the CDR3. After removal of 6 bases from V and 7 bases from J, the junction contained 10 bases not matched to a gene. Per germline, CDR1 LNHDA and CDR2 SQIVND (reference sequence). For the CDR3, the DNA is TGTGCCAGTAGGGACAGGGCTCCACTGGGGACCCAGTACTTC. Translation gives CASRDRAPLGTQYF.

This clonotype appeared many times. The genes are TRBV27 and TRBJ1-6; possibly TRBD1 for D (6 bases). The length of the CDR3 is 16 residues. Trimming removed 6 bases from V and 5 bases from J, with 17 bases in between. The germline gives CDR1 MNHEY, CDR2 SMNVEV (reference sequence). The CDR3 is CASSQSRGLNNSPLHF. CDR3 bases: TGTGCCAGCAGCCAAAGCAGGGGCCTGAATAATTCACCCCTCCACTTT.

In this sample, this clonotype turned up many times. The chain joins TRBV27 to TRBJ2-5, with TRBD2 matching 7 bases. Germline loops: CDR1 MNHEY, CDR2 SMNVEV (reference sequence). The J segment lost 2 bases and the V segment lost 3 bases, leaving 3 bases of the junction unmatched. CDR3 size: 14 residues. DNA of the CDR3: TGTGCCAGCAGTTTTATGGGACTACAAGAGACCCAGTACTTC. Encoded protein: CASSFMGLQETQYF.

At least ten counts were recorded for this clonotype. The chain links TRBV14 to TRBJ2-1; D is unclear. Germline V gene data show CDR1 as SGHDN and CDR2 as FVKESK. The V gene lost 1 base and the J gene lost 6 bases, with 7 bases spanning the gap. This CDR3 spans 13 amino acids. The CDR3 reads CASSQAGSNEQFF. In DNA form, the CDR3 reads TGTGCCAGCAGCCAAGCAGGTTCCAATGAGCAGTTCTTC.

Note on this clonotype: This sequence may be a read error, since a much larger clone differs from it by one base. The V gene is TRBV12-3 or TRBV12-4, the J gene TRBJ2-1; D gene uncertain. The CDR3 is made up of 17 amino acids. Written as DNA, the CDR3 is TGTGCCAGCAGTTTGGGTAACGGGCAGTCCCCCTACAATGAGCAGTCCTTC. Translated, it gives CASSLGNGQSPYNEQSF.

There are many counts of this clonotype. The chain combines TRBV20-1 with TRBJ2-1; weak D call: TRBD2 (6 bases). The CDR3 sequence is 13 residues long. Germline loops: CDR1 DFQATT, CDR2 SNEGSKA (reference sequence). V lost 5 bases to trimming and J lost 4 bases, with 12 bases between them. This chain's CDR3 is CSAFSGGYNEQFF. CDR3 in DNA: TGCAGTGCTTTTAGCGGAGGTTACAATGAGCAGTTCTTC.

This clonotype was found many times. The chain uses TRBV28 and TRBJ2-2; TRBD2 matches 7 bases. Trimming cost V 5 bases and J 1 base; bases outside gene matches: 10. The CDR3 loop spans 17 amino acids. CDR1 MDHEN and CDR2 SYDVKM come from the germline V gene. The CDR3 DNA is TGTGCCAGCAGTCTCTCCCCTCCGGGGGGGAACACCGGGGAGCTGTTTTTT. As protein: CASSLSPPGGNTGELFF.

There are many counts of this clonotype. This chain joins TRBV20-1 and TRBJ2-3, with D maybe TRBD1 (5 bases). The V end lost 2 bases, the J end lost 6 bases, and 9 bases lay between the germline ends. CDR1 DFQATT and CDR2 SNEGSKA come from the germline V gene (reference sequence). The CDR3 extends over 12 amino acids. In DNA form, the CDR3 reads TGCAGTGCTAGACAGGGTACGGATACGCAGTATTTT. It specifies CSARQGTDTQYF.

This clonotype was seen repeatedly, ten times or more. This chain links TRBV27 with TRBJ1-2; 7 positions agree with TRBD1. Germline CDR1 reads MNHEY; CDR2 reads SMNVEV (reference sequence). V was pared by 4 bases and J by 0 bases, with 11 bases of the junction left unmatched. This CDR3 is built from 17 residues. CDR3 nucleotide sequence: TGTGCCAGCAGTTCTTACTTTACCGGGACAGCTAACTATGGCTACACCTTC. Protein sequence: CASSSYFTGTANYGYTF.

About this clonotype: With a much larger clone just one base away, this may be a read error. This chain links TRBV12-3 or TRBV12-4 with TRBJ2-5; the D is unclear. V shed 3 bases and J shed 5 bases, with 16 bases lying between them. This CDR3 is 15 amino acids long. The DNA for the CDR3 is TGTGCCAGCAGTTTCGACGATGGGAAAGAGGAGACCCAGTACTTC. It encodes CASSFDDGKEETQYF.

The table lists this clonotype with many counts. At one end, the junction sequence differs from germline, possibly due to a read error. The V call is TRBV12-3 or TRBV12-4, the J call TRBJ2-1; TRBD2 is a possible D gene (7 bases). The length of the CDR3 is 14 residues. CDR3 nucleotides: TGTGCCAGCAGCCGGGGGGCTAGCGGCTTCCCGAAGGTCTTC. Protein product: CASSRGASGFPKVF.

This clonotype has at least ten counts. J is TRBJ1-5 and V is TRBV12-3 or TRBV12-4; D is unclear. Between the trimmed V and J ends, which lost 3 bases and 7 bases, there was a span of 13 bases. The CDR3 length is 14 residues. The DNA for the CDR3 is TGTGCCAGCAGTTTCCCCGGTCGTGGGCAGCCCCAGCATTTT. It encodes CASSFPGRGQPQHF.

This clonotype has a count of ten or more. The chain links TRBV20-1 to TRBJ2-5; weak D call: TRBD1 (6 bases). This CDR3 region has 14 residues. Germline lookup yields CDR1 DFQATT and CDR2 SNEGSKA (reference sequence). Deletions cut 6 bases from V and 0 bases from J, with 14 bases between. CDR3 in amino acids: CSAARQDHQETQYF. CDR3 in DNA: TGCAGTGCAGCCCGACAGGACCACCAAGAGACCCAGTACTTC.

This clonotype was picked up many times. The chain joins TRBV21-1 to TRBJ1-1; the tabulated D call, TRBD1, remains unverified against the DNA. TRBV21-1 is assigned pseudogene status. The CDR3 totals 14 residues. CDR3 residues: CASSRQGAVTEAFF. CDR3 DNA sequence: TGTGCCAGCAGCAGACAGGGGGCTGTCACTGAAGCTTTCTTT.

This clonotype was seen more than once but under ten times. The CDR3 spells CASSHGTGEAFF. For the CDR3, the DNA is TGTGCCAGCAGCCACGGGACAGGTGAAGCTTTCTTT. This sequence joins TRBV3-1 and TRBJ1-1; 8 positions match TRBD1. This CDR3 is built from 12 residues. Trimming took 3 bases from V and 7 from J; bases not matched to a gene: 1. Germline lookup yields CDR1 LGHDT and CDR2 YNNKEL (reference sequence). Together with reference TRBV3-1 and TRBJ1-1, the CDR3 gives the full variable domain: DTAVSQTPKYLVTQMGNDKSIKCEQNLGHDTMYWYKQDSKKFLKIMFSYNNKELIINETVPNRFSPKSPDKAHLNLHINSLELGDSAVYFCASSHGTGEAFFGQGTRLTVV.

For this clonotype: A read error may explain this, as a much larger clone is one base away. The chain employs TRBV18 and TRBJ2-7, with 9 bases fitting TRBD1. This CDR3 comprises 17 residues. Germline-derived CDR1 and CDR2 are KGHSH and LQKENI. The CDR3 bases are TGTGCCAGCTCACCTTTCCCAACGACAGGGGGTCCCTACGAGCAGCACTTC. Its translation is CASSPFPTTGGPYEQHF.

A remark on this clonotype: Just one base apart from a much larger clone, this may be a read error. The chain has TRBV11-2 and TRBJ2-1; TRBD2 matches 9 bases. This CDR3 comprises 15 residues. CDR1 is SGHAT and CDR2 is FQNNGV in the germline V gene. The DNA for the CDR3 is TGTGCCAGCAGAATCCTAGCGGGAACCTACAATAAGCAGTTCTTC. Translation: CASRILAGTYNKQFF.

This clonotype came up many times. The chain joins TRBV12-3 or TRBV12-4 to TRBJ2-2; D remains ambiguous. Trimming cost V 3 bases and J 7 bases, with 6 bases left between them. This CDR3 is built from 12 residues. CDR3 nucleotides: TGTGCCAGCAGTTTTAGGGTCGGGGAGCTGTTTTTT. This sequence encodes CASSFRVGELFF.

At least ten counts were recorded for this clonotype. One end of the junction varies from germline; a read error may be responsible. This chain links TRBV12-3 or TRBV12-4 with TRBJ1-2; 10 nucleotides agree with TRBD1. There are 11 residues in the CDR3. The CDR3 DNA sequence: TGTGCCAGCAGCCATAGACAGGGGGCAGCCTTC. Translated: CASSHRQGAAF.